This TCR beta chain stems from a study of cytomegalovirus exposure and HLA in healthy donors. The CDR3 totals 13 residues. Germline-derived CDR1 and CDR2 are MDHEN and SYDVKM. With 4 bases removed from V and 6 bases from J, the gap between germline ends came to 12 bases. PCR primers comprised 60 Vbeta and 13 Jbeta primers. Produced via immunoSEQ multiplex PCR; TCRdb's table is partial and in-frame only. The sample carries some 140,000 clones, over 75% recorded once. The sequence derives from a woman aged 50 to 60 in good health and CMV-seropositive. Sequenced input: PBMCs. The chain combines TRBV28 with TRBJ1-2, with unresolved D. In nucleotides, the CDR3 is TGTGCCAGCAGTTCCCCCCCTCAGAATGGCTACACCTTC. Translated: CASSSPPQNGYTF.